Below, 20 T cell receptor beta chains from the same sample are listed, as sequenced in a study of blood T cell repertoires in COVID-19. Sequenced by immunoSEQ multiplex PCR; TCRdb stores in-frame clones only, minus some. The sample includes roughly 190,000 clones, roughly 90% of them seen just once. The specimen was PBMCs or T cells enriched from blood (not recorded which). The receptors originated from a woman between 18 and 29 years old who had recovered from COVID-19.

This clone occurred a few times. V usage is TRBV19 and J usage is TRBJ2-3, with 7 bases fitting TRBD1. Germline V gene sequence: CDR1 LNHDA, CDR2 SQIVND (reference sequence). The CDR3 is 16 residues long. Trimming cost V 1 base and J 4 bases; bases outside gene matches: 8. The CDR3 sequence is CASSIGTGWLSDTQYF. CDR3 DNA sequence: TGTGCCAGTAGTATAGGGACAGGATGGTTGTCAGATACGCAGTATTTT. Full variable domain (missing parts from reference TRBV19 and TRBJ2-3): DGGITQSPKYLFRKEGQNVTLSCEQNLNHDAMYWYRQDPGQGLRLIYYSQIVNDFQKGDIAEGYSVSREKKESFPLTVTSAQKNPTAFYLCASSIGTGWLSDTQYFGPGTRLTVL.

The gene calls are TRBV25-1 and TRBJ1-2, with D perhaps matching TRBD1 (5 bases). The CDR3 is 17 residues long. V lost 3 bases, J lost 5 bases, and 22 bases lay in between. CDR1 and CDR2 (germline): MGHDK, SYGVNS. In DNA form, the CDR3 reads TGTGCCAGCAGTGACGCCCACGGGGGAGGTCCCCGATATGGCTACACCTTC. It translates to CASSDAHGGGPRYGYTF.

J is TRBJ2-7 and V is TRBV5-4; tentatively, D is TRBD2 (6 bases). Germline assignment: CDR1 SGHNT and CDR2 YYREEE (reference sequence). The V gene lost 4 bases and the J gene lost 4 bases, with 15 bases spanning the gap. This CDR3 is built from 14 residues. CDR3 amino acids: CASSKRTAGYEQYF. CDR3 nucleotides: TGTGCCAGCAGCAAGCGTACTGCGGGATACGAGCAGTACTTC.

The chain recombines TRBV7-3 with TRBJ2-1, with D possibly matching TRBD2 (6 bases). V shed 5 bases and J shed 4 bases, with 12 bases lying between them. The CDR3 sequence is 14 residues long. The germline V gene has CDR1 SGHTA and CDR2 FQGTGA. The CDR3 here is CASSQTREYNEQFF. The DNA for the CDR3 is TGTGCCAGCAGCCAGACTAGGGAATACAATGAGCAGTTCTTC. The complete variable domain, with remaining parts taken from reference TRBV7-3 and TRBJ2-1, reads GAGVSQTPSNKVTEKGKYVELRCDPISGHTALYWYRQSLGQGPEFLIYFQGTGAADDSGLPNDRFFAVRPEGSVSTLKIQRTERGDSAVYLCASSQTREYNEQFFGPGTRLTVL.

V usage is TRBV25-1 and J usage is TRBJ2-3; D perhaps matches TRBD2 (6 bases). The germline V gene encodes CDR1 MGHDK and CDR2 SYGVNS. V dropped 4 bases and J dropped 0 bases, with 14 bases sitting between them. CDR3 length: 16 residues. DNA for the CDR3: TGTGCCAGCAGTGCTAGCGTGAGTGCTAGCACAGATACGCAGTATTTT. Translation: CASSASVSASTDTQYF.

V and J are TRBV6-5 and TRBJ2-7; no reliable D call. In germline, CDR1 is MNHEY, CDR2 SVGAGI. V was clipped by 4 bases and J by 0 bases, with 7 bases between them. This CDR3 contains 13 residues. The CDR3 loop is CASSSSSSYEQYF. CDR3 sequence (DNA): TGTGCCAGCAGTTCCTCGAGCTCCTACGAGCAGTACTTC.

This chain links TRBV3-1 (or the pseudogene TRBV3-2) with TRBJ1-3; D remains ambiguous. The germline CDR1 and CDR2 sequences are LGHDT and YNNKEL (reference sequence). Trimming took 4 bases from V and 0 from J, leaving 10 bases between them. This CDR3 spans 15 amino acids. For the CDR3, the DNA is TGTGCCAGCAGCCCACCCCCGAGCTCTGGAAACACCATATATTTT. Translation: CASSPPPSSGNTIYF.

V is TRBV7-2 and J is TRBJ1-1, with D possibly matching TRBD1 (6 bases). This CDR3 is built from 14 residues. The germline gives CDR1 SGHTA, CDR2 FQGNSA. V lost 4 bases, J lost 2 bases, and 11 bases lay in between. CDR3 sequence (DNA): TGTGCCAGCAGCTCCGACAGGTTCAACACTGAAGCTTTCTTT. This codes for CASSSDRFNTEAFF.

This rearrangement joins TRBV5-1 to TRBJ1-5, with a possible D match to TRBD1 (6 bases). Germline lookup yields CDR1 SGHRS and CDR2 YFSETQ. The CDR3 covers 15 residues. Trimming left V 4 bases short and J 3 bases short, with 14 bases between. The CDR3 nucleotides are TGCGCCAGCAGCCCGAAAGGGGGTTCCAATCAGCCCCAGCATTTT. This codes for CASSPKGGSNQPQHF. Filled out from reference TRBV5-1 and TRBJ1-5, the complete variable domain reads KAGVTQTPRYLIKTRGQQVTLSCSPISGHRSVSWYQQTPGQGLQFLFEYFSETQRNKGNFPGRFSGRQFSNSRSEMNVSTLELGDSALYLCASSPKGGSNQPQHFGDGTRLSIL.

V usage is TRBV7-5 and J usage is TRBJ1-3; the table names TRBD1, a call not compared with the DNA. TRBV7-5 is designated a pseudogene. The CDR3 contains 16 residues. CDR3 DNA sequence: TGTGCCAGAAGCTTTAGAATTACAGGGAAAAGAAACACCATATATTTT. It encodes CARSFRITGKRNTIYF.

The chain recombines TRBV27 with TRBJ1-2, with 9 positions matching TRBD1. Per the germline V gene, CDR1 is MNHEY and CDR2 is SMNVEV (reference sequence). With V trimmed by 7 bases and J by 8 bases, 8 bases remained unmatched. This CDR3 has 13 amino acids. The CDR3 reads CASTTTGGKGYTF. The CDR3 coding sequence is TGTGCCAGCACCACTACAGGGGGCAAGGGCTACACCTTC.

This sequence joins TRBV7-9 and TRBJ2-1, with 7 positions matching TRBD2. CDR3 length equals 15 residues. Germline lookup yields CDR1 SEHNR and CDR2 FQNEAQ (reference sequence). V lost 8 bases to trimming and J lost 0 bases; unmatched junction nucleotides: 7. CDR3 region: CASGPSGPSYNEQFF. CDR3 coding DNA: TGTGCCAGCGGGCCTAGCGGCCCCTCCTACAATGAGCAGTTCTTC.

The chain couples TRBV28 to TRBJ1-2; D is perhaps TRBD1 (5 bases). This CDR3 contains 14 residues. Germline CDR1 MDHEN, CDR2 SYDVKM. V was cut by 7 bases and J by 5 bases, with 17 bases left in between. The CDR3 nucleotides are TGTGCCAGCACCGTAGGAGGGGAACGGTATGGCTACACCTTC. Its translation: CASTVGGERYGYTF.

V and J are TRBV6-5 and TRBJ2-7; 7 bases agree with TRBD1. CDR3 length equals 15 residues. Germline-derived CDR1 and CDR2 are MNHEY and SVGAGI. After removal of 1 base from V and 2 bases from J, the junction contained 5 bases not matched to a gene. CDR3 amino acids: CASSYFRQGPYEQYF. The CDR3 coding sequence is TGTGCCAGCAGTTACTTCCGACAGGGACCCTACGAGCAGTACTTC.

V and J are TRBV5-6 and TRBJ2-1; 12 nucleotides line up with TRBD2. J was trimmed by 6 bases and V by 0 bases; bases with no gene match: 7. The CDR3 has 17 amino acids. CDR1 is SGHDT and CDR2 is YYEEEE in the germline V gene. This CDR3 is CASSLARLAGAVNEQFF. The CDR3, as DNA: TGTGCCAGCAGCTTGGCCCGACTAGCGGGAGCCGTCAATGAGCAGTTCTTC.

This clone came up a few times. The V call is TRBV21-1, the J call TRBJ2-7; the D segment call TRBD2 is taken from the table without a DNA check. TRBV21-1 is a documented pseudogene. The CDR3 length is 17 residues. CDR3 DNA: TGTGCCAGCAGCAAAGAGACTAGCGTTGTAAGCTCCTACGAGCAGTACTTC. Amino acid sequence: CASSKETSVVSSYEQYF.

This chain connects TRBV2 to TRBJ1-2, with D possibly TRBD1 on 6 matching bases. Looked up from germline, CDR1 is SNHLY and CDR2 is FYNNEI. This CDR3 region has 14 residues. Trimming pared 7 bases from V and 0 bases from J, leaving 12 bases between. The CDR3 bases are TGTGCCAGCACACCAGGGGTCGCTAACTATGGCTACACCTTC. Amino acid sequence: CASTPGVANYGYTF.

The chain recombines TRBV27 with TRBJ2-1, with 14 nucleotides matching TRBD2. The CDR3 is 15 amino acids. J was trimmed by 5 bases and V by 5 bases; bases with no gene match: 2. CDR1 MNHEY and CDR2 SMNVEV come from the germline V gene (reference sequence). DNA for the CDR3: TGTGCCAGCAGTCAGACTAGCGGGAGGGACAATGAGCAGTTCTTC. Translation: CASSQTSGRDNEQFF.

The gene calls are TRBV11-3 and TRBJ1-1, with TRBD1 matching over 7 bases. In germline, CDR1 is SGHNT, CDR2 YENEEA. The J segment lost 8 bases and the V segment lost 5 bases, leaving 8 bases of the junction unmatched. This CDR3 spans 13 amino acids. This chain's CDR3 is CASSPRDSPEAFF. CDR3 sequence (DNA): TGTGCCAGCAGCCCCCGGGACAGCCCCGAAGCTTTCTTT.

The genes are TRBV6-5 and TRBJ1-3; D remains unclear. CDR1 and CDR2 (germline): MNHEY, SVGAGI. The V and J ends lost 2 bases and 0 bases respectively, with 8 bases between them. The CDR3 length is 15 residues. The CDR3 DNA is TGTGCCAGCAGTTACGCCCGTAGCTCTGGAAACACCATATATTTT. Protein: CASSYARSSGNTIYF.